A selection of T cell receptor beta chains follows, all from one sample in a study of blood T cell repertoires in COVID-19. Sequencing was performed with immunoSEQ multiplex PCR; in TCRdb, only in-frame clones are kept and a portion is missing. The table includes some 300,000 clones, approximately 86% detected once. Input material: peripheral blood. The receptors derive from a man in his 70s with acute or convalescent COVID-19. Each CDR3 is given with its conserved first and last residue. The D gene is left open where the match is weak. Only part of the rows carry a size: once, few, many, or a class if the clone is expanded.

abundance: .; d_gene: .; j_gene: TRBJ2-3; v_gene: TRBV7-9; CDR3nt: TGTGCCAGCAGCCTTACAGGGAATTGGGATACGCAGTATTTT; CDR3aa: CASSLTGNWDTQYF
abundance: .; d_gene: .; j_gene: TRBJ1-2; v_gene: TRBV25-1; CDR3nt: TGTGCCAGCGCGGATTCGGGTAGCTATGGCTACACCTTC; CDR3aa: CASADSGSYGYTF
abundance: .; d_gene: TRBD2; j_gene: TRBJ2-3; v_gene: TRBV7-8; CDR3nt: TGTGCCAGCAGCTTCCGGGGGGCAGATACGCAGTATTTT; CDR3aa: CASSFRGADTQYF
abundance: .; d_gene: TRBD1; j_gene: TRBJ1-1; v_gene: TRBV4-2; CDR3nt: TGTGCCAGCAGCCAAGAGGGGACAGTGAACACTGAAGCTTTCTTT; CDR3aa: CASSQEGTVNTEAFF
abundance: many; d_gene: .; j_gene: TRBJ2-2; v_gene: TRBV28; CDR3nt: TGTGCCAGCAGTTTGCGCTCGAGGGCTAACACCGGGGAGCTGTTTTTT; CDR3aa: CASSLRSRANTGELFF
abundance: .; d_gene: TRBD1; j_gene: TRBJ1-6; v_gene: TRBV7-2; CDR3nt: TGTGCCAGCAGCTCACCGGGACAGGGGATCTATAATTCACCCCTCCACTTT; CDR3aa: CASSSPGQGIYNSPLHF
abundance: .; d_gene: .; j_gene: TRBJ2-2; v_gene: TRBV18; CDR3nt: TGTGCCAGCTCACCACGGAAAGGGGCTAACACCGGGGAGCTGTTTTTT; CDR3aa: CASSPRKGANTGELFF
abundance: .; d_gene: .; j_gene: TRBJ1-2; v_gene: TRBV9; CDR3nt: TGTGCCAGCAGCCCCGACAATAACTATGGCTACACCTTC; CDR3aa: CASSPDNNYGYTF
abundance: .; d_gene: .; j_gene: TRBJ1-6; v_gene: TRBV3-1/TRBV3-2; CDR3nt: TGTGCCAGCAGCCAAGGGGCCGAGAATTCACCCCTCCACTTT; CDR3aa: CASSQGAENSPLHF
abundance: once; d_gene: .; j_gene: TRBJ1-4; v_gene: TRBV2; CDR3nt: TGTGCCAGCACTCAAATGGAGGAAAAACTGTTTTTT; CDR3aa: CASTQMEEKLFF
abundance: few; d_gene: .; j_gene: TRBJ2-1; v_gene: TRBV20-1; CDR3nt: TGCAGCTGCCTTAGGGGTGTTGAGCAGTTCTTC; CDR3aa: CSCLRGVEQFF
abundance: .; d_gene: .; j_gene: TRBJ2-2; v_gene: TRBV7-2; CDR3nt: TGTGCCAGCAGCTTAGACTCGGGTCAGAACACCGGGGAGCTGTTTTTT; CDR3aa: CASSLDSGQNTGELFF
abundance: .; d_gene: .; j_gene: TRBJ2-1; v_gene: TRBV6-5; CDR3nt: TGTGCCAGCACCGTACAGGGCCTCTACAATGAGCAGTTCTTC; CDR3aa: CASTVQGLYNEQFF
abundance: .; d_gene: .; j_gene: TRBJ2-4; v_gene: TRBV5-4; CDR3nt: TGTGCCAGCAGCTCGCAGGGGATAGACATTCAGTACTTC; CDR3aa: CASSSQGIDIQYF
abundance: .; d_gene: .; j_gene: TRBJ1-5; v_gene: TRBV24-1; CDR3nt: TGTGCCACCAGTGCTAGCGACAGAATTGGCAATCAGCCCCAGCATTTT; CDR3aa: CATSASDRIGNQPQHF
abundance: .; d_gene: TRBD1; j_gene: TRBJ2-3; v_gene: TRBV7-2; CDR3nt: TGTGCCAGCAGCACCAGACAGGGGGCAGATACGCAGTATTTT; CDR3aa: CASSTRQGADTQYF